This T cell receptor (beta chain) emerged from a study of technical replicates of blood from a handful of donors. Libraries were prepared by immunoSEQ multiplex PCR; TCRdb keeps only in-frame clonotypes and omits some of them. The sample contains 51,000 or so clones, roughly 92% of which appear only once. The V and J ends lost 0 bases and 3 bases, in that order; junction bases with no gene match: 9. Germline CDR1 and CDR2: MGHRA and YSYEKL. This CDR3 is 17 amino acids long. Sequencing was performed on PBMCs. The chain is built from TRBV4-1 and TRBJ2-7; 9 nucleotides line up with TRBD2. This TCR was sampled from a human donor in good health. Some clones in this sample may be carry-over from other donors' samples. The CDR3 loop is CASSQDELAGAYYEQYF. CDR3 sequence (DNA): TGCGCCAGCAGCCAAGATGAACTAGCGGGTGCGTACTACGAGCAGTACTTC.